Shown below are 22 T cell receptor beta chains from a single sample sequenced in a study of blood T cell repertoires in COVID-19. Repertoires were generated with immunoSEQ multiplex PCR, while TCRdb's copy carries only in-frame clones and drops some. The sample carries a few hundred thousand clones, about nine tenths recorded once. Source material: peripheral blood. These receptors came from a woman in her thirties with COVID-19, enrolled during active disease.

The rearrangement links TRBV6-5 to TRBJ2-3; 10 positions match TRBD2. This CDR3 is 13 amino acids long. V was pared by 8 bases and J by 5 bases, with 4 bases of the junction left unmatched. CDR1 is MNHEY and CDR2 is SVGAGI in the germline V gene. The DNA of the CDR3 is TGTGCCAGCGGACTAGCGGTTCGAGATACGCAGTATTTT. Amino acid sequence: CASGLAVRDTQYF.

The chain recombines TRBV3-1 (or the pseudogene TRBV3-2) with TRBJ2-1, with TRBD2 as a possible D gene (5 bases). This CDR3 spans 15 amino acids. V was cut by 2 bases and J by 0 bases, with 8 bases left in between. Germline V lookup: CDR1 LGHDT, CDR2 YNNKEL (reference sequence). CDR3 coding DNA: TGTGCCAGCAGCCAACTCGGGGACTCCTACAATGAGCAGTTCTTC. This gives the protein CASSQLGDSYNEQFF.

CDR3: CASRGGISNQPQHF. The CDR3 DNA reads as TGTGCCAGCAGAGGGGGAATTAGCAATCAGCCCCAGCATTTT. The chain combines TRBV2 with TRBJ1-5, with a possible D match to TRBD1 (6 bases). The CDR3 is made up of 14 amino acids. Germline CDR1 SNHLY, CDR2 FYNNEI. The V end lost 6 bases, the J end lost 0 bases, and 9 bases lay between the germline ends.

A word on this clone: Other DNA variants within this sample encode the same CDR3. J is TRBJ1-3 and V is TRBV15, with no clear D. The CDR3 runs 15 residues. Germline V gene sequence: CDR1 LNHNV, CDR2 YYDKDF (reference sequence). V lost 0 bases and J 0 bases, leaving 6 bases between the germline ends. Here the CDR3 reads CATSRDPSSGNTIYF. As DNA, the CDR3 is TGTGCCACCAGCAGAGATCCCTCCTCTGGAAACACCATATATTTT.

The chain is built from TRBV28 and TRBJ1-2, with 7 bases identical to TRBD1. The trim removed 5 bases at V and 4 bases at J, leaving 13 bases unmatched. Germline V CDR1 and CDR2: MDHEN, SYDVKM. CDR3 length: 16 amino acids. CDR3 loop: CASSIISQGSIYGYTF. As DNA, the CDR3 is TGTGCCAGCAGTATAATATCACAGGGGAGTATCTATGGCTACACCTTC.

The chain joins TRBV27 to TRBJ2-7; perhaps TRBD2 as D (5 bases). CDR3 length: 15 residues. Trimming left V 4 bases short and J 0 bases short, with 13 bases between. The germline V gene encodes CDR1 MNHEY and CDR2 SMNVEV (reference sequence). CDR3 amino acids: CASSSLEGISYEQYF. The CDR3 region has the DNA TGTGCCAGCAGTTCCCTCGAGGGAATCTCCTACGAGCAGTACTTC.

This clone was detected once. The V and J genes are TRBV5-6 and TRBJ2-3; 14 positions match TRBD2. V lost 4 bases and J lost 4; bases outside the gene matches: 2. Germline CDR1 and CDR2: SGHDT and YYEEEE. The CDR3 is 15 amino acids. The DNA of the CDR3 is TGTGCCAGCAGCCGGGGACTAGCGGGAGCAGATACGCAGTATTTT. This codes for CASSRGLAGADTQYF.

This clone was found once. The chain carries TRBV14 and TRBJ2-7; 7 bases match TRBD1. CDR3 length: 13 amino acids. The V and J ends lost 1 base and 3 bases, in that order; junction bases with no gene match: 0. CDR1 and CDR2 from the germline V gene are SGHDN and FVKESK. CDR3 coding DNA: TGTGCCAGCAGCCAAGGACAGGGCTACGAGCAGTACTTC. Residues: CASSQGQGYEQYF.

The chain employs TRBV6-5 and TRBJ1-3; TRBD1 aligns across 9 bases. This CDR3 region has 15 residues. Germline V lookup: CDR1 MNHEY, CDR2 SVGAGI. V dropped 7 bases and J dropped 4; count of bases not matched to a gene: 8. The DNA for the CDR3 is TGTGCCAGCACGAAGGGACAGGGTAGCGGAAACACCATATATTTT. Translating it yields CASTKGQGSGNTIYF.

V usage is TRBV30 and J usage is TRBJ1-1, with D hard to call. Trimming stripped 0 bases from V and 3 bases from J, with 5 bases between. The CDR3 has 12 amino acids. Looked up from germline, CDR1 is GTSNPN and CDR2 is SVGIG (reference sequence). The CDR3 region is CAWSVQYTEAFF. The CDR3 DNA is TGTGCCTGGAGTGTACAATACACTGAAGCTTTCTTT.

This chain uses TRBV3-1 (or the pseudogene TRBV3-2) with TRBJ2-4, with D perhaps TRBD1 (6 bases). Per germline, CDR1 LGHDT and CDR2 YNNKEL (reference sequence). The CDR3 has 13 amino acids. Deletions cut 6 bases from V and 7 bases from J, with 13 bases between. The CDR3 reads CASRFSTGNIQYF. As DNA, the CDR3 is TGTGCCAGCAGGTTTAGTACAGGGAACATTCAGTACTTC.

J is TRBJ2-5 and V is TRBV7-6, with 9 nucleotides matching TRBD2. CDR1 is SGHVS, CDR2 FNYEAQ, per germline. J lost 1 base, V lost 5 bases, and 8 bases had no gene match. The CDR3 contains 16 residues. CDR3 residues: CASSQPLAGLQETQYF. The CDR3 coding sequence is TGTGCCAGCAGCCAACCCCTAGCGGGGCTCCAAGAGACCCAGTACTTC.

This sequence joins TRBV27 and TRBJ2-1; 10 nucleotides agree with TRBD2. This CDR3 is 17 amino acids long. Unmatched junction bases numbered 15, after V lost 4 bases and J lost 9 bases. Germline CDR1 and CDR2: MNHEY and SMNVEV (reference sequence). In nucleotides, the CDR3 is TGTGCCAGCAGTTCCTTAAACGGACTAGCGGCCCCCGGTGAGCAGTTCTTC. Protein: CASSSLNGLAAPGEQFF.

The chain joins TRBV10-3 to TRBJ2-7; 11 bases align to TRBD1. Germline V CDR1 and CDR2: ENHRY, SYGVKD. With 5 bases clipped from V and 7 bases from J, the junction kept 7 bases outside the gene matches. This CDR3 has 14 residues. CDR3 DNA: TGTGCCATCAGTCCGGACAGGGGGCTGGGGGAGCAGTACTTC. Encoded protein: CAISPDRGLGEQYF.

The chain recombines TRBV7-2 with TRBJ1-1; 10 bases align to TRBD1. V shed 5 bases, J shed 5 bases, and the junction held 5 bases outside the gene matches. From germline, CDR1 is SGHTA and CDR2 FQGNSA. CDR3 length: 14 amino acids. Here the CDR3 DNA reads TGTGCCAGCAGCATCGGACAGGGGGAAACTGAAGCTTTCTTT. It encodes CASSIGQGETEAFF.

The J gene is TRBJ2-3, the V gene TRBV5-4; TRBD1 matches 8 bases. This CDR3 comprises 14 residues. Germline V gene sequence: CDR1 SGHNT, CDR2 YYREEE (reference sequence). J was trimmed by 4 bases and V by 3 bases; bases with no gene match: 4. The CDR3 DNA reads TGTGCCAGCAGCTCCCGGGGACAGGCAGATACGCAGTATTTT. It codes for CASSSRGQADTQYF.

The chain recombines TRBV10-1 with TRBJ2-1; D perhaps matches TRBD2 (5 bases). The CDR3 totals 17 residues. Trimming cost V 0 bases and J 9 bases, with 21 bases left between them. Germline values: CDR1 WNHNN, CDR2 SYGVQD (reference sequence). The CDR3 protein is CASSESRETRITGEQFF. CDR3 nucleotide sequence: TGCGCCAGCAGTGAGTCGAGGGAAACTAGAATAACTGGTGAGCAGTTCTTC.

The chain joins TRBV6-5 to TRBJ2-1; 10 bases agree with TRBD2. V trimming: 7 bases; J trimming: 2 bases; junction bases outside the gene matches: 5. The CDR3 has 15 residues. The V gene's germline CDR1 is MNHEY and CDR2 SVGAGI. CDR3 DNA: TGTGCCAGCACCATAGCGGGAGGCACCTACAATGAGCAGTTCTTC. Translated: CASTIAGGTYNEQFF.

V gene TRBV6-2 or TRBV6-3 combines with J gene TRBJ2-1; D call uncertain. Germline CDR1 reads MNHEY; CDR2 reads SVGEGT. V gave up 5 bases and J gave up 7 bases, with 12 bases separating them. This CDR3 comprises 13 residues. Here the CDR3 DNA reads TGTGCCAGCAGTCCCGGCAGCGCGAATGAGCAGTTCTTC. It is translated as CASSPGSANEQFF.

V usage is TRBV5-1 and J usage is TRBJ2-7, with 7 bases that match TRBD2. With V trimmed by 0 bases and J by 6 bases, 9 bases remained unmatched. Per germline, CDR1 SGHRS and CDR2 YFSETQ. The CDR3 contains 15 residues. CDR3 in amino acids: CASSLVVAGLVEQYF. The CDR3 DNA reads TGCGCCAGCAGCTTGGTAGTAGCGGGCTTAGTCGAGCAGTACTTC.

A word on this clone: Other DNA sequences in the same sample also yield this CDR3. This sequence joins TRBV18 and TRBJ1-1; a weak D match, TRBD1 (6 bases). Germline CDR1 is KGHSH and CDR2 is LQKENI. Trimming stripped 5 bases from V and 0 bases from J, with 7 bases between. The CDR3 length is 13 residues. The CDR3 bases are TGTGCCAGCTCAACAGGGTTGAACACTGAAGCTTTCTTT. Protein: CASSTGLNTEAFF.

The rearrangement uses TRBV28 and TRBJ2-5, with 8 nucleotides matching TRBD1. CDR3 length: 13 residues. Germline V gene sequence: CDR1 MDHEN, CDR2 SYDVKM. V was pared by 8 bases and J by 3 bases, with 5 bases of the junction left unmatched. The CDR3 DNA sequence: TGTGCCAGCGAGACAGGGGTAGAAGAGACCCAGTACTTC. This encodes CASETGVEETQYF. Full variable domain (missing parts from reference TRBV28 and TRBJ2-5): DVKVTQSSRYLVKRTGEKVFLECVQDMDHENMFWYRQDPGLGLRLIYFSYDVKMKEKGDIPEGYSVSREKKERFSLILESASTNQTSMYLCASETGVEETQYFGPGTRLLVL.